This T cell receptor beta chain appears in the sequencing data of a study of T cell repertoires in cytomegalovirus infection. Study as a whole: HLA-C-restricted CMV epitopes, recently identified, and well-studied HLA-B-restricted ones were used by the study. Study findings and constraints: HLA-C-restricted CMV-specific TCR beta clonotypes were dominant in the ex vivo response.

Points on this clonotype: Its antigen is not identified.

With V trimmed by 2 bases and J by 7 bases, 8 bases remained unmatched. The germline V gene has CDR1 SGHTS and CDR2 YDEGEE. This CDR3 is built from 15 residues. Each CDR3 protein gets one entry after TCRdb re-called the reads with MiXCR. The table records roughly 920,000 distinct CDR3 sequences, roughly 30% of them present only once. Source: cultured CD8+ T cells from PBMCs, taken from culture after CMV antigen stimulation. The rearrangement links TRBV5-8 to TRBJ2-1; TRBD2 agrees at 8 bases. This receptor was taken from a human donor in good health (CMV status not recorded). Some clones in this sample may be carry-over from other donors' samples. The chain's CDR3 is CASSLYLAGGNEQFF. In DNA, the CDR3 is TGTGCCAGCAGCTTATATCTAGCGGGTGGAAATGAGCAGTTCTTC.